Below are 4 T cell receptor beta chains sequenced from a single sample in a study of shared clonotypes between healthy human individuals. Measured with immunoSEQ multiplex PCR; TCRdb has only the in-frame clones, and not every one. The data contain roughly 1.4 million clones, 98% to 99% of them singletons. The sample taken for sequencing was naive CD4+ T cells sorted from blood. Subset meaning: CD45RA+ positively selected. These receptors were obtained from a man younger than 45 in good health.

This chain uses TRBV11-2 with TRBJ2-1, with 9 bases identical to TRBD2. The CDR3 has 15 amino acids. The germline V gene encodes CDR1 SGHAT and CDR2 FQNNGV. Trimming removed 6 bases from V and 3 bases from J; junction bases left unmatched: 6. Here the CDR3 reads CASRRIAGVYNEQFF. CDR3 DNA sequence: TGTGCCAGCAGGCGGATAGCGGGAGTCTACAATGAGCAGTTCTTC.

The chain is built from TRBV15 and TRBJ2-7; tentatively, D is TRBD2 (5 bases). Deletions cut 0 bases from V and 7 bases from J, with 13 bases between. Looked up from germline, CDR1 is LNHNV and CDR2 is YYDKDF (reference sequence). CDR3 size: 14 residues. CDR3 sequence: CATSRDPRENEQYF. The CDR3 DNA reads TGTGCCACCAGCAGAGATCCCCGGGAAAATGAGCAGTACTTC. The full variable domain, completed using reference TRBV15 and TRBJ2-7, is DAMVIQNPRYQVTQFGKPVTLSCSQTLNHNVMYWYQQKSSQAPKLLFHYYDKDFNNEADTPDNFQSRRPNTSFCFLDIRSPGLGDTAMYLCATSRDPRENEQYFGPGTRLTVT.

This clone was recorded only once. Other DNA sequences in the same sample also yield this CDR3. The gene calls are TRBV5-1 and TRBJ2-7; D may be TRBD2 (5 bases). The V gene lost 0 bases and the J gene lost 2 bases, with 9 bases spanning the gap. The CDR3 covers 14 residues. The germline V gene has CDR1 SGHRS and CDR2 YFSETQ. DNA of the CDR3: TGCGCCAGCAGCTTGGTTTCCGGGACCTACGAGCAGTACTTC. This encodes CASSLVSGTYEQYF.

The rearrangement joins TRBV11-2 to TRBJ2-1; 8 bases align to TRBD2. The CDR3 sequence is 14 residues long. CDR1 is SGHAT, CDR2 FQNNGV, per germline. The trim removed 4 bases at V and 8 bases at J, leaving 7 bases unmatched. The chain's CDR3 is CASSSGGQTDEQFF. Here the CDR3 DNA reads TGTGCCAGCAGCTCGGGAGGGCAGACGGATGAGCAGTTCTTC. Variable domain in full (rest from reference TRBV11-2 and TRBJ2-1): EAGVAQSPRYKIIEKRQSVAFWCNPISGHATLYWYQQILGQGPKLLIQFQNNGVVDDSQLPKDRFSAERLKGVDSTLKIQPAKLEDSAVYLCASSSGGQTDEQFFGPGTRLTVL.